The text below deals with one T cell receptor beta chain. The sample originates from a study of CD8 T cells in Susac syndrome. Reverse transcription of about 0.45 to 1 ug RNA used random hexamers. TCRdb processed the immunoSEQ multiplex PCR reads anew with MiXCR; each CDR3 protein has one entry. The sample carries approximately 120,000 distinct CDR3 sequences, about 95% recorded once. CDR3 size: 15 residues. Per the germline V gene, CDR1 is SGDLS and CDR2 is YYNGEE. Trimming left V 0 bases short and J 5 bases short, with 11 bases between. The chain carries TRBV9 and TRBJ1-4; D is uncertain. The receptor was isolated from a human donor in good health. Source material: CD4+ T cells from PBMCs. The CDR3 here is CASSVEGSRNEKLFF. CDR3 DNA: TGTGCCAGCAGCGTAGAGGGCAGCCGAAATGAAAAACTGTTTTTT.